A single sample gave rise to the 10 T cell receptor beta chains below, sequenced in a study of shared clonotypes between healthy human individuals. Sequenced by immunoSEQ multiplex PCR; TCRdb stores in-frame clones only, minus some. The repertoire holds over a million clones, around 82% seen once, with approximately 0.5% in the top ten. Specimen: memory CD4+ T cells from PBMCs. Noted subset: CD45RA-negative fraction. The receptors were gathered from a young man in good health. Some clones in this sample may be carry-over from other donors' samples.

The V and J genes are TRBV6-1 and TRBJ2-2; unclear D gene. Per the germline V gene, CDR1 is MNHNS and CDR2 is SASEGT. The CDR3 totals 14 residues. Trimming left V 6 bases short and J 0 bases short, with 8 bases between. The CDR3 protein is CASRDLPNTGELFF. The CDR3 DNA reads TGTGCCAGCAGGGACCTGCCGAACACCGGGGAGCTGTTTTTT.

In this sample, this clone turned up many times. The V gene is TRBV7-9, the J gene TRBJ1-5, with TRBD1 matching 8 bases. J gave up 7 bases and V 5 bases, and 4 bases lay outside the gene matches. The CDR3 runs to 13 residues. Per the germline V gene, CDR1 is SEHNR and CDR2 is FQNEAQ (reference sequence). CDR3 bases: TGTGCCAGCAGCCCACGACAGGGGCAGCCCCAGCATTTT. Amino acid sequence: CASSPRQGQPQHF.

This clone was recorded a few times. The chain is built from TRBV30 and TRBJ1-1; D remains unclear. Germline V gives CDR1 GTSNPN, CDR2 SVGIG (reference sequence). CDR3 length equals 11 residues. Deletions cut 3 bases from V and 6 bases from J, with 8 bases between. The CDR3 loop reads CAWRERAEAFF. In nucleotides, the CDR3 is TGTGCCTGGAGGGAAAGGGCTGAAGCTTTCTTT.

The rearrangement uses TRBV27 and TRBJ2-1; 12 bases match TRBD2. Unmatched junction bases numbered 13, after V lost 5 bases and J lost 8 bases. CDR1 MNHEY and CDR2 SMNVEV come from the germline V gene (reference sequence). The CDR3 spans 17 residues. The CDR3 nucleotides are TGTGCCAGCAGTCCTGGACTAGCGGGAAGAGTAGGGGATGAGCAGTTCTTC. It translates to CASSPGLAGRVGDEQFF.

The rearrangement joins TRBV27 to TRBJ1-2; 7 positions match TRBD1. Germline assignment: CDR1 MNHEY and CDR2 SMNVEV (reference sequence). The CDR3 is 13 amino acids. The J segment lost 8 bases and the V segment lost 5 bases, leaving 8 bases of the junction unmatched. CDR3 residues: CASSQYWGQGYTF. CDR3 sequence (DNA): TGTGCCAGCAGTCAGTATTGGGGACAGGGCTACACCTTC.

To note about this clone: This CDR3 is also generated by other DNA sequences in the sample. The J gene is TRBJ2-1, the V gene TRBV18; D is ambiguous. CDR3 length: 13 residues. V was cut by 3 bases and J by 0 bases, with 3 bases left in between. Germline-derived CDR1 and CDR2 are KGHSH and LQKENI. The CDR3 sequence is CASSPSSYNEQFF. CDR3 in DNA: TGTGCCAGCTCACCCAGCTCCTACAATGAGCAGTTCTTC.

The chain employs TRBV6-5 and TRBJ2-5; D perhaps matches TRBD1 (5 bases). V dropped 6 bases and J dropped 3 bases, with 14 bases sitting between them. This CDR3 has 14 residues. Germline V gives CDR1 MNHEY, CDR2 SVGAGI. DNA of the CDR3: TGTGCCAGCAGAGCTCCTCAGGGTAAAGAGACCCAGTACTTC. Translation gives CASRAPQGKETQYF.

V is TRBV6-5 and J is TRBJ2-7; 7 bases match TRBD2. The length of the CDR3 is 13 residues. The V and J ends lost 2 bases and 3 bases, in that order; junction bases with no gene match: 1. The germline CDR1 and CDR2 sequences are MNHEY and SVGAGI. The CDR3 loop reads CASSYQRDYEQYF. CDR3 in DNA: TGTGCCAGCAGTTACCAGCGGGACTACGAGCAGTACTTC.

The CDR3 DNA reads as TGTGCCAGCTCACTAGGGGAAACCGGGGAGCTGTTTTTT. Protein sequence: CASSLGETGELFF. The chain links TRBV18 to TRBJ2-2, with D possibly TRBD1 on 5 matching bases. CDR1 and CDR2 (germline): KGHSH, LQKENI. V was clipped by 4 bases and J by 5 bases, with 8 bases between them. The CDR3 is made up of 13 amino acids. Full variable domain (rest looked up from reference TRBV18 and TRBJ2-2): NAGVMQNPRHLVRRRGQEARLRCSPMKGHSHVYWYRQLPEEGLKFMVYLQKENIIDESGMPKERFSAEFPKEGPSILRIQQVVRGDSAAYFCASSLGETGELFFGEGSRLTVL.

The CDR3 loop is CASSLGNTIYF. The CDR3 DNA reads as TGTGCCAGCAGTCTGGGAAACACCATATATTTT. The V call is TRBV2, the J call TRBJ1-3, with D uncertain. The V gene's germline CDR1 is SNHLY and CDR2 FYNNEI. Trimming left V 5 bases short and J 4 bases short, with 3 bases between. The CDR3 has 11 residues.